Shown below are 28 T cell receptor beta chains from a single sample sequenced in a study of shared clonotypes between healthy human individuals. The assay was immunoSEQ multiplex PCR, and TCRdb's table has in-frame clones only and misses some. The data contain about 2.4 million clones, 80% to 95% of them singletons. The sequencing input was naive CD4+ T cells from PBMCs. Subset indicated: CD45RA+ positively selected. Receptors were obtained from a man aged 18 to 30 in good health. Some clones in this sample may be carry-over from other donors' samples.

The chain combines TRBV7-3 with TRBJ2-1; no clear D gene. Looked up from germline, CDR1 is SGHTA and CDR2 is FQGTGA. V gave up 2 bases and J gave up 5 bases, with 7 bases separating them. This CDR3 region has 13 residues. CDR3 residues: CASSLWQDNEQFF. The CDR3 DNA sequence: TGTGCCAGCAGCTTATGGCAAGACAATGAGCAGTTCTTC.

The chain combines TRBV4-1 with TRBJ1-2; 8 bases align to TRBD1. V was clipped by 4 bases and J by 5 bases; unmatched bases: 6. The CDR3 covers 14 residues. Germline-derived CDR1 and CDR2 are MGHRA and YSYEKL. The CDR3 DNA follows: TGCGCCAGCAGCCGACCGGGACAGGTTTATGGCTACACCTTC. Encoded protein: CASSRPGQVYGYTF.

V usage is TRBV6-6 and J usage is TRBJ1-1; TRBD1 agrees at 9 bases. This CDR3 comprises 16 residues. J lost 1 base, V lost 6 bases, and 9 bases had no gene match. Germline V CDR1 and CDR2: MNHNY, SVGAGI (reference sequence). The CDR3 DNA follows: TGTGCCAGCAGCCTCACAGGGGGCAGGGGGAACACTGAAGCTTTCTTT. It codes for CASSLTGGRGNTEAFF.

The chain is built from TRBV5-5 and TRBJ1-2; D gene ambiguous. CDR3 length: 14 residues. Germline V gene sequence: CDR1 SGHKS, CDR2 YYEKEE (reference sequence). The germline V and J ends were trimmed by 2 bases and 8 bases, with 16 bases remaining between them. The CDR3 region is CASSFFHSAEGYTF. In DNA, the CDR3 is TGTGCCAGCAGCTTTTTCCACAGTGCGGAGGGCTACACCTTC.

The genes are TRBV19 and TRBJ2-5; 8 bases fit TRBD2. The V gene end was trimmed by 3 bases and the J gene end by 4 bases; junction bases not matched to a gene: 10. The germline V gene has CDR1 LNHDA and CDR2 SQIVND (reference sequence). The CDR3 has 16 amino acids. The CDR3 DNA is TGTGCCAGTAGTATTCGACCGGGAGGGACGGGAGAGACCCAGTACTTC. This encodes CASSIRPGGTGETQYF.

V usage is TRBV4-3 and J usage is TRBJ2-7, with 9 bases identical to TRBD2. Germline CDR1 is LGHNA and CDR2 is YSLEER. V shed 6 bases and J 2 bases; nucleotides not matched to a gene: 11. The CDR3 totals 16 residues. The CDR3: CASSRTSSGATYEQYF. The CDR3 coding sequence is TGCGCCAGCAGTCGTACTTCTAGCGGGGCCACCTACGAGCAGTACTTC.

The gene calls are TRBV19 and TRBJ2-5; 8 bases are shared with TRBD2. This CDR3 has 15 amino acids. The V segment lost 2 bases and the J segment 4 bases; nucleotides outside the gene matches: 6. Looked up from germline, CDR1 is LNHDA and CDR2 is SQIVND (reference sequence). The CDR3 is CASSISGRNRETQYF. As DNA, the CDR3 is TGTGCCAGTAGTATAAGCGGGAGAAATCGAGAGACCCAGTACTTC.

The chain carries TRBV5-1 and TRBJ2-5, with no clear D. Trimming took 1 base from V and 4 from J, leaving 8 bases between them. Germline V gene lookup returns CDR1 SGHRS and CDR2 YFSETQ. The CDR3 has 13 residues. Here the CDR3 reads CASSLYSSETQYF. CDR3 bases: TGCGCCAGCAGCTTGTACTCGTCAGAGACCCAGTACTTC. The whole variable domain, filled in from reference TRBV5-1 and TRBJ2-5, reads KAGVTQTPRYLIKTRGQQVTLSCSPISGHRSVSWYQQTPGQGLQFLFEYFSETQRNKGNFPGRFSGRQFSNSRSEMNVSTLELGDSALYLCASSLYSSETQYFGPGTRLLVL.

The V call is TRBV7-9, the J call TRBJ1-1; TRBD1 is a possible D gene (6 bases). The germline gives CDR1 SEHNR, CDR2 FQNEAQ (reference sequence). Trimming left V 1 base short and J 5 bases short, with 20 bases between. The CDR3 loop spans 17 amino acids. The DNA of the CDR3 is TGTGCCAGCAGCTTAGTGGATGTGACAGGCGGAAGAACTGAAGCTTTCTTT. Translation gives CASSLVDVTGGRTEAFF. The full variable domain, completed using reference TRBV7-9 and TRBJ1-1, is DTGVSQNPRHKITKRGQNVTFRCDPISEHNRLYWYRQTLGQGPEFLTYFQNEAQLEKSRLLSDRFSAERPKGSFSTLEIQRTEQGDSAMYLCASSLVDVTGGRTEAFFGQGTRLTVV.

This CDR3 is CASSLLGHSYNEQFF. The CDR3 region has the DNA TGCGCCAGCAGCTTGTTGGGGCACTCCTACAATGAGCAGTTCTTC. This chain joins TRBV5-1 and TRBJ2-1, with D tentatively TRBD1 (5 bases). The germline gives CDR1 SGHRS, CDR2 YFSETQ. The length of the CDR3 is 15 residues. V was pared by 1 base and J by 0 bases, with 8 bases between.

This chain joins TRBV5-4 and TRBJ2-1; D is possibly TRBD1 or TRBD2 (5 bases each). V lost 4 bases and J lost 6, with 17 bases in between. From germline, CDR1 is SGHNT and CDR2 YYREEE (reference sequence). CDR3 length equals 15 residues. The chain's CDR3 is CASSPGDPELNEQFF. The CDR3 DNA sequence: TGTGCCAGCAGCCCCGGGGACCCGGAGCTCAATGAGCAGTTCTTC.

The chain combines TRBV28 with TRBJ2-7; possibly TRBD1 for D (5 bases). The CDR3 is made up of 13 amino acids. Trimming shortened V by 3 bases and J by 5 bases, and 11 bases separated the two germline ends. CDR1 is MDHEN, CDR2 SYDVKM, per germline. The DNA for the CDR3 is TGTGCCAGCAGTTTTGGCAGGGTTGACGAGCAGTACTTC. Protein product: CASSFGRVDEQYF.

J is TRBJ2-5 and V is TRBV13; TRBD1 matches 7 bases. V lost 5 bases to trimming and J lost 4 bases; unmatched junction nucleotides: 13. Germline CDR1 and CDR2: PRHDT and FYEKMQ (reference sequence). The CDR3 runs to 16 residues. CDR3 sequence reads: CASSPRQGRLGETQYF. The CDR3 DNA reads TGTGCCAGCAGCCCAAGACAGGGACGTCTTGGAGAGACCCAGTACTTC.

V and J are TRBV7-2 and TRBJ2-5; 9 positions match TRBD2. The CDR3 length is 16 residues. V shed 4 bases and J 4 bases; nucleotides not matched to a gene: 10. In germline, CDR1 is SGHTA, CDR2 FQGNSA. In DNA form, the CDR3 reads TGTGCCAGCAGCTCACAGACTAGCGGCTCCGGAGAGACCCAGTACTTC. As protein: CASSSQTSGSGETQYF.

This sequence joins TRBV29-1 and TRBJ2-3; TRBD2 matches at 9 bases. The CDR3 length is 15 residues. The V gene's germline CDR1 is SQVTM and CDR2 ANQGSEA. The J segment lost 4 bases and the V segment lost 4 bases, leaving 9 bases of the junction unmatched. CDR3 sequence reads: CSVVGQREAADTQYF. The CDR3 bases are TGCAGCGTTGTTGGGCAGCGGGAGGCAGCAGATACGCAGTATTTT.

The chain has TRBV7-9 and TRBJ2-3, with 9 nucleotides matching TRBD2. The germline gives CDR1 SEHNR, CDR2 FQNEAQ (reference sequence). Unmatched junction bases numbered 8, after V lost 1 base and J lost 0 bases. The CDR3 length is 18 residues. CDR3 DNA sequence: TGTGCCAGCAGCTTAGGTTCTAGCGGGGACCCTAGCACAGATACGCAGTATTTT. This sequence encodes CASSLGSSGDPSTDTQYF. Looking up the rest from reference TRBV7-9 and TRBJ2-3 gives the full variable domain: DTGVSQNPRHKITKRGQNVTFRCDPISEHNRLYWYRQTLGQGPEFLTYFQNEAQLEKSRLLSDRFSAERPKGSFSTLEIQRTEQGDSAMYLCASSLGSSGDPSTDTQYFGPGTRLTVL.

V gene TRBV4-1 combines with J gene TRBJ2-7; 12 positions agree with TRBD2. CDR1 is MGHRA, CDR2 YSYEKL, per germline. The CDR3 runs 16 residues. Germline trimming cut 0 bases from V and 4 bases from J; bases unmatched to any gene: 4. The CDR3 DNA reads TGCGCCAGCAGCCAAGATCGACTAGCGGGAGCTTACGAGCAGTACTTC. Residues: CASSQDRLAGAYEQYF.

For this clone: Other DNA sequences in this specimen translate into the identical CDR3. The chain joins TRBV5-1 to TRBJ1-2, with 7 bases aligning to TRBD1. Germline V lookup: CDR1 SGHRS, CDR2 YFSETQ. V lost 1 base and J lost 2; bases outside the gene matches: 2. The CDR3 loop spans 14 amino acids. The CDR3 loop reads CASSLTGANYGYTF. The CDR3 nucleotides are TGCGCCAGCAGCTTGACAGGGGCGAACTATGGCTACACCTTC.

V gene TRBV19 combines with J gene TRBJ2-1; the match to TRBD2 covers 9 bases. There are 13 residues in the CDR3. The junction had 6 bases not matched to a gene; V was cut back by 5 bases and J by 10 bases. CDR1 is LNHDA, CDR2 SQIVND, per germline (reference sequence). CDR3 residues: CASSAGLAFEQFF. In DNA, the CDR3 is TGTGCCAGTAGTGCGGGACTAGCATTCGAGCAGTTCTTC. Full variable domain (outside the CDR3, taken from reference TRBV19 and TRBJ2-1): DGGITQSPKYLFRKEGQNVTLSCEQNLNHDAMYWYRQDPGQGLRLIYYSQIVNDFQKGDIAEGYSVSREKKESFPLTVTSAQKNPTAFYLCASSAGLAFEQFFGPGTRLTVL.

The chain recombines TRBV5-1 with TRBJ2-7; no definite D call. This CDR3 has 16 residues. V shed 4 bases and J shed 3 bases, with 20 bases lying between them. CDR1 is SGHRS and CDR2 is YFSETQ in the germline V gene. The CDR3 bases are TGCGCCAGCAGCCCGAGCCCGTTTCCAAGACTCTACGAGCAGTACTTC. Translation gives CASSPSPFPRLYEQYF. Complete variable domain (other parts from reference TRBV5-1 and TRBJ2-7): KAGVTQTPRYLIKTRGQQVTLSCSPISGHRSVSWYQQTPGQGLQFLFEYFSETQRNKGNFPGRFSGRQFSNSRSEMNVSTLELGDSALYLCASSPSPFPRLYEQYFGPGTRLTVT.

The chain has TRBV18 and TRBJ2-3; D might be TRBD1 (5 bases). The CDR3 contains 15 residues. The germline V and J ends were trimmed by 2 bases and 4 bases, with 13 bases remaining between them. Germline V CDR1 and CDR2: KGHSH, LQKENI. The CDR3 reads CASSPMGKGPDTQYF. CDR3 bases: TGTGCCAGCTCACCAATGGGCAAGGGGCCAGATACGCAGTATTTT.

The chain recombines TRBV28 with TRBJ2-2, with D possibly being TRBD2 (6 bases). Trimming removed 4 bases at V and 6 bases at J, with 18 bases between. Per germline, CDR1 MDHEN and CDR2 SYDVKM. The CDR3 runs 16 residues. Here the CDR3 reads CASSYLGLADPGELFF. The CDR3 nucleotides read TGTGCCAGCAGTTACTTGGGTTTAGCGGATCCCGGGGAGCTGTTTTTT.

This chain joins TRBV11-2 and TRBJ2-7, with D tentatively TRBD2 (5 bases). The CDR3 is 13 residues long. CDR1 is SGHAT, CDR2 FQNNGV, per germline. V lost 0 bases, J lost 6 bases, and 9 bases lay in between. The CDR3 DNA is TGTGCCAGCAGCTTAGATTTTGAGGGCGAGCAGTACTTC. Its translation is CASSLDFEGEQYF.

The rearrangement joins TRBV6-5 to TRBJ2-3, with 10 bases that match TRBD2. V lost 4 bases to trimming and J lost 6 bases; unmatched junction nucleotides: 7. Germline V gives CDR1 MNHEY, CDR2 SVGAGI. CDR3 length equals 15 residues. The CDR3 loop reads CASSSRGAGGDTQYF. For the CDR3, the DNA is TGTGCCAGCAGTTCCCGGGGAGCGGGAGGGGATACGCAGTATTTT.

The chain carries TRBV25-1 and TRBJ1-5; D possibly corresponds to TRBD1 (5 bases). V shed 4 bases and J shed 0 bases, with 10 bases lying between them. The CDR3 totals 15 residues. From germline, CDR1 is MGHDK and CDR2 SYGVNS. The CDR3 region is CASSGGPYSNQPQHF. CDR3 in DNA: TGTGCCAGCAGTGGGGGACCTTATAGCAATCAGCCCCAGCATTTT.

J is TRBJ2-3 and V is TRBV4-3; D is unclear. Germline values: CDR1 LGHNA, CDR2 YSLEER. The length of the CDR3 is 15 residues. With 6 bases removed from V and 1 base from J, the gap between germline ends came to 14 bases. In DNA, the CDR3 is TGCGCCAGCAGTCGGCTGCCCTTGGGCACAGATACGCAGTATTTT. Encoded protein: CASSRLPLGTDTQYF.

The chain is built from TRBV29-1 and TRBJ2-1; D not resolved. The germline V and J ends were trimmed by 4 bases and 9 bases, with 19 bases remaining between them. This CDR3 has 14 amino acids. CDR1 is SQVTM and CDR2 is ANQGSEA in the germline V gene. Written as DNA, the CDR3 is TGCAGCGTTGTTGGGCAGGCGCCATGGAGTGAGCAGTTCTTC. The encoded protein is CSVVGQAPWSEQFF.

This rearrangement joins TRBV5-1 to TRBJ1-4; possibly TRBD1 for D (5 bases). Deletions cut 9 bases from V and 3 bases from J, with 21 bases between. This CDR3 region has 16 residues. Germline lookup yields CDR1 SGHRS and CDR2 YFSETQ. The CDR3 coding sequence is TGCGCCACCCCAAACGGCATGGGGGGGGCTAATGAAAAACTGTTTTTT. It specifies CATPNGMGGANEKLFF.